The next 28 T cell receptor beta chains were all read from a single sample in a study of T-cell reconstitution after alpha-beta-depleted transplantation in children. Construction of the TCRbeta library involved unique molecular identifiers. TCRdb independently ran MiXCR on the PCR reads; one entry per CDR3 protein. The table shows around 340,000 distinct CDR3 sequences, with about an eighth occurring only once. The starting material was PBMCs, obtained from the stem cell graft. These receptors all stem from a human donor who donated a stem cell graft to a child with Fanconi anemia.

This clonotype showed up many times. This CDR3 is CSVKTAPNEKLFF. In nucleotides, the CDR3 is TGCAGCGTTAAGACGGCCCCAAATGAAAAACTGTTTTTT. The chain uses TRBV29-1 and TRBJ1-4; no clear D gene. The CDR3 contains 13 residues. Trimming removed 5 bases from V and 5 bases from J, with 12 bases in between. Germline V lookup: CDR1 SQVTM, CDR2 ANQGSEA.

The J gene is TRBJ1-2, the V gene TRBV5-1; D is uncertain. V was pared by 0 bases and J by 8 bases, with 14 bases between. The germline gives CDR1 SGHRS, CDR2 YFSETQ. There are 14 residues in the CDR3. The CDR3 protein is CASSLAGVTWGYTF. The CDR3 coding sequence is TGCGCCAGCAGCTTGGCCGGTGTCACTTGGGGCTACACCTTC.

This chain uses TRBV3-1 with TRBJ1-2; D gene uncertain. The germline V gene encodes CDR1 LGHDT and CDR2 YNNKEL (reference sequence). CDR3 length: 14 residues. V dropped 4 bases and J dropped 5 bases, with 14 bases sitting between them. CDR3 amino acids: CASSPLDGSYGYTF. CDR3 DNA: TGTGCCAGCAGCCCATTGGACGGAAGTTATGGCTACACCTTC.

CDR3 protein: CASTPTASNEKLFF. In nucleotides, the CDR3 is TGCGCCAGCACCCCGACAGCTTCTAATGAAAAACTGTTTTTT. The V gene is TRBV5-1, the J gene TRBJ1-4; perhaps TRBD1 as D (5 bases). Looked up from germline, CDR1 is SGHRS and CDR2 is YFSETQ. The ends were cut back, 6 bases at V and 3 bases at J, with 12 bases in the middle. The CDR3 has 14 residues.

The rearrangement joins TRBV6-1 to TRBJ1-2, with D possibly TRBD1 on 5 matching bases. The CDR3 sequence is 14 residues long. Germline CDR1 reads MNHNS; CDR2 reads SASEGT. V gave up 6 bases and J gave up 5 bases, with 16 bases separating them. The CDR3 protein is CASRRGDADYGYTF. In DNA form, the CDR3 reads TGTGCCAGCAGACGGGGGGACGCGGATTATGGCTACACCTTC.

The CDR3 sequence is CASSKSGRRNTIYF. DNA for the CDR3: TGTGCCAGCAGTAAGTCAGGGCGGCGAAACACCATATATTTT. This chain links TRBV12-3 or TRBV12-4 with TRBJ1-3, with a possible D match to TRBD1 (5 bases). This CDR3 spans 14 amino acids. Trimming removed 5 bases at V and 5 bases at J, with 13 bases between.

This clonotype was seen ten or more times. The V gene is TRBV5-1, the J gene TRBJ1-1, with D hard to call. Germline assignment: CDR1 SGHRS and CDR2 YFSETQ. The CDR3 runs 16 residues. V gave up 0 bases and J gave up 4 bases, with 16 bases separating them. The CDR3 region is CASSLGWRGPGTEAFF. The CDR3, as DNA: TGCGCCAGCAGCTTGGGATGGCGAGGGCCAGGCACTGAAGCTTTCTTT.

CDR3 sequence: CASSDSGGLGDTQYF. As DNA, the CDR3 is TGTGCCAGCAGTGACTCAGGCGGGTTAGGGGATACGCAGTATTTT. This sequence joins TRBV6-4 and TRBJ2-3; a weak D match, TRBD2 (5 bases). From germline, CDR1 is MRHNA and CDR2 SNTAGT. V was pared by 0 bases and J by 6 bases, with 13 bases between. The CDR3 has 15 amino acids.

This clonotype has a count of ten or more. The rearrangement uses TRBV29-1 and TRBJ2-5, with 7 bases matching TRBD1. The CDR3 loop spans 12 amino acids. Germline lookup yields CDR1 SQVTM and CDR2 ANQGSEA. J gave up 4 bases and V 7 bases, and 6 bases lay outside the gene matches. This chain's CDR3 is CSAEGASETQYF. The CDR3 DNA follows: TGCAGCGCCGAGGGGGCATCAGAGACCCAGTACTTC.

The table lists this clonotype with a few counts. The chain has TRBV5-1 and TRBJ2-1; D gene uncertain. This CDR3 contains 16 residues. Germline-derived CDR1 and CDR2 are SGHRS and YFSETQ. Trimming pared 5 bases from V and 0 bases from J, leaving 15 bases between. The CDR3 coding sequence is TGCGCCAGCAGTTTCCAGAGCTCGAGCTCCTACAATGAGCAGTTCTTC. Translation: CASSFQSSSSYNEQFF.

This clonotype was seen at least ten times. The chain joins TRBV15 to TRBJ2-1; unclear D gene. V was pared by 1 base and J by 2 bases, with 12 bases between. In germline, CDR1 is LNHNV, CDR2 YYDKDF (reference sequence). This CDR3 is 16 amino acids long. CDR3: CATSRALGSTYNEQFF. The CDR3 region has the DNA TGTGCCACCAGCAGAGCTTTAGGGTCCACCTACAATGAGCAGTTCTTC.

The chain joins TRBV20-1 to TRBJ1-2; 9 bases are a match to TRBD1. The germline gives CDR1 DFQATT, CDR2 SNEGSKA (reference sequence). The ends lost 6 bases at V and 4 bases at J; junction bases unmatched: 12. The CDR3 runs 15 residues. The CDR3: CSASPPPQGAYGYTF. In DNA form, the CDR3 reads TGCAGTGCCAGTCCCCCCCCACAGGGGGCCTATGGCTACACCTTC.

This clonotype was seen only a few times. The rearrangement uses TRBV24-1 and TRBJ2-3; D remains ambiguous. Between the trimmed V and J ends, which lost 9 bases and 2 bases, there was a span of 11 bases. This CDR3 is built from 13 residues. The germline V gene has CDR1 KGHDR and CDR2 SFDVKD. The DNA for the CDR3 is TGTGCCACCGGAGACACCGACACAGATACGCAGTATTTT. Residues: CATGDTDTDTQYF.

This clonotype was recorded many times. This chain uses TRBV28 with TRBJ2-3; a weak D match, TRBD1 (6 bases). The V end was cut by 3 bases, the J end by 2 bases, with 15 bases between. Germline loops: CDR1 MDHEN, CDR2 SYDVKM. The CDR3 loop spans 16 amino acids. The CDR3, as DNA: TGTGCCAGCAGTTTTTCGCCCGGACAGATCACAGATACGCAGTATTTT. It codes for CASSFSPGQITDTQYF.

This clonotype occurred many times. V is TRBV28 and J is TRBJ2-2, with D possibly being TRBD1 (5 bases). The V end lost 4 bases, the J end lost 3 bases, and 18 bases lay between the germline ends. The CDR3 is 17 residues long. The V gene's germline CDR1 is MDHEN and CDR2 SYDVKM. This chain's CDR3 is CASSSLPGRVDTGELFF. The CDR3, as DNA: TGTGCCAGCAGTTCTCTGCCGGGCAGGGTAGACACCGGGGAGCTGTTTTTT.

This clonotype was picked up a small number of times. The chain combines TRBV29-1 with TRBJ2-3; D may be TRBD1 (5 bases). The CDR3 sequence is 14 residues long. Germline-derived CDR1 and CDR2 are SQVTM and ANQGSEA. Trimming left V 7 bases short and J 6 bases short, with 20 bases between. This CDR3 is CSAPRQGQVDTQYF. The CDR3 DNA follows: TGCAGCGCCCCCCGCCAGGGCCAGGTTGATACGCAGTATTTT.

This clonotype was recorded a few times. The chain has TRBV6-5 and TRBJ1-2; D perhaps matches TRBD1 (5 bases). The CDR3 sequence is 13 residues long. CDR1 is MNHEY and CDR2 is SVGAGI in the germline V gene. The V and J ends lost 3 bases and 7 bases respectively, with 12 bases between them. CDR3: CASSYKGAGGYTF. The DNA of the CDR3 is TGTGCCAGCAGTTATAAAGGGGCGGGTGGCTACACCTTC.

The CDR3 sequence is CASSGGQALYNEQFF. The CDR3 DNA follows: TGCGCCAGTTCGGGGGGACAGGCGCTTTACAATGAGCAGTTCTTC. The gene calls are TRBV5-1 and TRBJ2-1, with D possibly being TRBD1 (8 bases). Germline CDR1 is SGHRS and CDR2 is YFSETQ. CDR3 length equals 15 residues. V was shortened by 8 bases and J by 4 bases, with 19 bases between the two germline ends.

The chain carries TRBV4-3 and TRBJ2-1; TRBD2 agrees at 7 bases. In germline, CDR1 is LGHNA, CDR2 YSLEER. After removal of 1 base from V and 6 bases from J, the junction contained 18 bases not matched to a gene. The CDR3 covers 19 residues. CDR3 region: CASSQGVIVRGVPLNEQFF. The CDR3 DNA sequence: TGCGCCAGCAGCCAAGGGGTTATTGTTCGGGGGGTACCACTCAATGAGCAGTTCTTC.

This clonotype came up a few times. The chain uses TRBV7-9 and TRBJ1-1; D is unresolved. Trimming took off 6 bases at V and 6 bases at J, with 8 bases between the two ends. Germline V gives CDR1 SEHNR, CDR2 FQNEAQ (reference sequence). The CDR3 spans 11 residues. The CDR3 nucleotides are TGTGCCAGCAGGTCGGTTGCTGAAGCTTTCTTT. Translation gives CASRSVAEAFF.

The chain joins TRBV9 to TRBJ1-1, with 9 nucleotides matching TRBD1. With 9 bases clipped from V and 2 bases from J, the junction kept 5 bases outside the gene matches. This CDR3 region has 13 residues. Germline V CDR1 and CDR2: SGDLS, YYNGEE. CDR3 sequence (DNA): TGTGCCACCGGGACAGGGTCTAACACTGAAGCTTTCTTT. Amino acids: CATGTGSNTEAFF.

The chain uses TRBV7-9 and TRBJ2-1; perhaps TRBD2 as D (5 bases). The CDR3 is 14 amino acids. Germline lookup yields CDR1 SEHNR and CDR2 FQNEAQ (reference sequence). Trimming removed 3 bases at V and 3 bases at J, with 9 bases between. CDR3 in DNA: TGTGCCAGCAGCTTTCTCGGGGTCTACAATGAGCAGTTCTTC. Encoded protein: CASSFLGVYNEQFF.

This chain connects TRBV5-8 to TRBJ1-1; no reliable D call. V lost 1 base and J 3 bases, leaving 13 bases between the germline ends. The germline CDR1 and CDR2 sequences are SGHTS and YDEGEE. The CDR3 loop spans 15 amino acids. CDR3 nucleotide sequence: TGTGCCAGCAGCTTGCCCAAGTTAGACCACACTGAAGCTTTCTTT. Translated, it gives CASSLPKLDHTEAFF.

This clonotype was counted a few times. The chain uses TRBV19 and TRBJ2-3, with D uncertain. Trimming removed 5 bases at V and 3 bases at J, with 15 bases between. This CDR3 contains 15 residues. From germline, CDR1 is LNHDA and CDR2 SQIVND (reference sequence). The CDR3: CASSRGSYETDTQYF. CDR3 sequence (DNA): TGTGCCAGTAGTCGAGGTAGCTACGAGACAGATACGCAGTATTTT.

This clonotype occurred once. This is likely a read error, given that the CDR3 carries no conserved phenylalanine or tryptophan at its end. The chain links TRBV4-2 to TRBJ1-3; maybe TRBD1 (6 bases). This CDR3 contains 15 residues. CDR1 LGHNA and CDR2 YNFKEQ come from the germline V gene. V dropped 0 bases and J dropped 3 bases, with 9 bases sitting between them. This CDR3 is CASSQETGFGNTIYY. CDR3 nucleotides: TGTGCCAGCAGCCAAGAAACAGGGTTTGGAAACACCATATATTAT.

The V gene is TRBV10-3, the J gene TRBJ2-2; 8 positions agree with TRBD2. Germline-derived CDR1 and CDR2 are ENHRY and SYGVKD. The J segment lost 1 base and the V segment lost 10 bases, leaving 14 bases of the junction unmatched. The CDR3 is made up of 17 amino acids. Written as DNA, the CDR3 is TGTGCCACGTCCCGGGGGGGGGAAAACCTGAACACCGGGGAGCTGTTTTTT. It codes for CATSRGGENLNTGELFF.

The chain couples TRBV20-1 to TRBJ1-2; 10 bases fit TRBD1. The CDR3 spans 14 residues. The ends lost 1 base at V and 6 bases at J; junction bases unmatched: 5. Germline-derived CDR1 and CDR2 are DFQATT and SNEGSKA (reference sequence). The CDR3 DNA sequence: TGCAGTGCTAGAGGTTTCGGGACAGGGGATGGCTACACCTTC. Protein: CSARGFGTGDGYTF.

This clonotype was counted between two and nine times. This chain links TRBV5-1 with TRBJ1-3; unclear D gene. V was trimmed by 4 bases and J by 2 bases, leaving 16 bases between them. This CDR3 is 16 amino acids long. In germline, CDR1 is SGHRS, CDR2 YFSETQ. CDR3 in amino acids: CASSPGPRRTGNTIYF. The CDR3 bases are TGCGCCAGCAGCCCTGGACCGAGACGGACTGGAAACACCATATATTTT.